This entry describes one TCR beta chain. Its antigen is currently unknown. TCRdb keeps only in-frame clones here, not all; method: immunoSEQ multiplex PCR. The sample consists of around 190,000 clones, about 83% of them appearing once. This entry comes from a study of cytomegalovirus exposure and HLA in healthy donors. Study-level background: The 100 to 150 validation repertoires, a later analysis reported, used the same platform as the roughly 730 repertoires from the first cohort.

General study findings and limits: Cytomegalovirus status was reportedly diagnosed by the classifier with high specificity and sensitivity. There were three CMV-associated chains whose specificity for CMV antigens was confirmed in vitro.

The CDR3 spans 14 residues. Trimming cost V 4 bases and J 6 bases, with 15 bases left between them. Per the germline V gene, CDR1 is SGHRS and CDR2 is YFSETQ. Source material: PBMCs. V and J are TRBV5-1 and TRBJ2-3; possible D gene TRBD1, 6 bases. The source is a woman aged 18-30 years in good health and CMV-seronegative. As DNA, the CDR3 is TGCGCCAGCAGCCGGGACACGGGCCAGGATACGCAGTATTTT. It codes for CASSRDTGQDTQYF.